The clone carrying this T cell receptor (beta chain) counts as medium-sized (0.01 to 0.1%). The data are from a study of CD4 and CD8 cells across lung adenocarcinoma regions. TCRdb fed the PCR reads into MiXCR, producing one record per CDR3 protein. In the table there are over 2,500 distinct CDR3 sequences, 35% to 55% of which are singletons. Samples came from patients with localized non-small cell lung adenocarcinoma. The TCR sequence derives from a male donor with lung adenocarcinoma. The CD4 and CD8 labels of this study may be unreliable. The material sequenced was CD8+ T cells from the center of a lung tumor.

Here the CDR3 reads CASSNRLQETQYF. The CDR3 DNA follows: TGTGCCAGCAGTAACAGGCTCCAAGAGACCCAGTACTTC. The gene calls are TRBV6-5 and TRBJ2-5, with a weak D call TRBD1 (5 bases). The CDR3 spans 13 residues. Trimming stripped 5 bases from V and 1 base from J, with 8 bases between. The germline CDR1 and CDR2 sequences are MNHEY and SVGAGI.